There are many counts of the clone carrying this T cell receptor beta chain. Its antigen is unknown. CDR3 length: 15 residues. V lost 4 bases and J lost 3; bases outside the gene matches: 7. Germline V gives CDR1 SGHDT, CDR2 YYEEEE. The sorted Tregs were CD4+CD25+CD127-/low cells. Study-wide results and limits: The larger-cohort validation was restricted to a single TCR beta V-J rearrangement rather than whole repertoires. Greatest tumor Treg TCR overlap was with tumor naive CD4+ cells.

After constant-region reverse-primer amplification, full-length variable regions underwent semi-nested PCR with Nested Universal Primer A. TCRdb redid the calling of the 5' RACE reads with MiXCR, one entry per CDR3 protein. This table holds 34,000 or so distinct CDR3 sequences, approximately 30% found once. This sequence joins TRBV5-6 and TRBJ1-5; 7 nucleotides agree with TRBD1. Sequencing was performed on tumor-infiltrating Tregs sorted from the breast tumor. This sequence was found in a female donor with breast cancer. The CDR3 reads CASSGHRGDNQPQHF. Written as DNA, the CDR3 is TGTGCCAGCAGCGGACACAGGGGAGACAATCAGCCCCAGCATTTT.